This T cell receptor (beta chain) was recovered during a study of cytotoxic CD8 clonotypes in ibrutinib-treated CLL. Study as a whole: Investigators collected response samples after a median approximately twelve months of treatment, range 6 to 36. Across samples, productive templates numbered about 240,000 and productive rearrangements reached 94,082 on average.

Study conclusions and caveats: Baseline clonality was higher than in age-matched healthy donors and moved in step with circulating CD8+ T-cell counts. The study found clonality rose at ibrutinib response, then fell toward baseline at progression.

In the case of this clone: Its antigen is still unknown.

The CDR3 has 20 residues. The germline CDR1 and CDR2 sequences are GTSNPN and SVGIG (reference sequence). V gave up 0 bases and J gave up 0 bases, with 24 bases separating them. TCRdb's table, derived via immunoSEQ multiplex PCR, lists solely in-frame clones and lacks some. This table has hundreds of thousands of clones, roughly three quarters appearing once. The V and J genes are TRBV30 and TRBJ1-3, with D uncertain. This sequence originates from a human donor with chronic lymphocytic leukemia. Source: PBMCs, taken after 12 months of ibrutinib treatment. The CDR3 sequence is CAWSVMARGLQDLSGNTIYF. Here the CDR3 DNA reads TGTGCCTGGAGTGTCATGGCCCGGGGTCTCCAGGACCTCTCTGGAAACACCATATATTTT.